The 17 T cell receptor beta chains presented below share a single source sample, sequenced in a study of T cell responses to AZD1222 COVID-19 vaccine. The table came from immunoSEQ multiplex PCR; TCRdb's copy has only in-frame clones and leaves some out. The sample carries some 200,000 clones, 85% to 95% recorded once. The sequences come from peripheral blood, collected on day 0 of AZD1222 vaccination. The receptors originated from an adult in good health.

V gene TRBV2 combines with J gene TRBJ2-1, with unresolved D. This CDR3 region has 14 residues. The germline gives CDR1 SNHLY, CDR2 FYNNEI. The ends were cut back, 1 base at V and 9 bases at J, with 13 bases in the middle. CDR3 amino acids: CASSEVGRNSEQFF. The CDR3 DNA follows: TGTGCCAGCAGTGAAGTGGGCAGAAATAGTGAGCAGTTCTTC.

The chain has TRBV29-1 and TRBJ2-1; 14 bases are shared with TRBD2. Germline lookup yields CDR1 SQVTM and CDR2 ANQGSEA. J gave up 2 bases and V 7 bases, and 10 bases lay outside the gene matches. This CDR3 contains 17 residues. The CDR3 DNA reads as TGCAGCGCCTACGGGACTAGCGGGAGCCCCCCCTACAATGAGCAGTTCTTC. Translated, it gives CSAYGTSGSPPYNEQFF.

This clone came up a few times. This chain connects TRBV2 to TRBJ2-7; maybe TRBD1 (6 bases). The CDR3 contains 15 residues. The germline V gene has CDR1 SNHLY and CDR2 FYNNEI. The V end was cut by 6 bases, the J end by 0 bases, with 15 bases between. CDR3 coding DNA: TGTGCCAGCAGGGCCGGGACATATGACTCCTACGAGCAGTACTTC. Its protein is CASRAGTYDSYEQYF.

This rearrangement joins TRBV27 to TRBJ2-5, with TRBD2 identical over 10 bases. CDR3 size: 16 residues. The germline V gene has CDR1 MNHEY and CDR2 SMNVEV (reference sequence). The V gene end was trimmed by 5 bases and the J gene end by 3 bases; junction bases not matched to a gene: 9. In DNA form, the CDR3 reads TGTGCCAGCAGTCACCCTAGCGGGAGTCCGGAAGAGACCCAGTACTTC. It yields the protein CASSHPSGSPEETQYF.

This rearrangement joins TRBV5-4 to TRBJ1-2, with TRBD1 matching over 7 bases. The CDR3 totals 17 residues. J was trimmed by 4 bases and V by 5 bases; bases with no gene match: 17. The germline V gene encodes CDR1 SGHNT and CDR2 YYREEE (reference sequence). The DNA of the CDR3 is TGTGCCAGCAGAGGAGTCGGGGGGCTTACAGGGGCCTATGGCTACACCTTC. Its protein product is CASRGVGGLTGAYGYTF. The variable domain in full, with the rest retrieved from reference TRBV5-4 and TRBJ1-2, is ETGVTQSPTHLIKTRGQQVTLRCSSQSGHNTVSWYQQALGQGPQFIFQYYREEENGRGNFPPRFSGLQFPNYSSELNVNALELDDSALYLCASRGVGGLTGAYGYTFGSGTRLTVV.

The V gene is TRBV4-1, the J gene TRBJ2-1, with D perhaps matching TRBD1 (6 bases). There are 13 residues in the CDR3. With 5 bases removed from V and 10 bases from J, the gap between germline ends came to 15 bases. The germline CDR1 and CDR2 sequences are MGHRA and YSYEKL. CDR3 residues: CASSYNRVEEQFF. The CDR3 nucleotides read TGCGCCAGCAGCTATAACAGGGTGGAGGAGCAGTTCTTC.

The CDR3 DNA follows: TGTGCCAGCAATTTGCACGAGCAGTACTTC. Translating gives CASNLHEQYF. The chain joins TRBV27 to TRBJ2-7; no clear D gene. The CDR3 runs 10 residues. The germline V gene encodes CDR1 MNHEY and CDR2 SMNVEV (reference sequence). The germline V and J ends were trimmed by 7 bases and 5 bases, with 6 bases remaining between them.

The chain uses TRBV5-1 and TRBJ2-2; D gene uncertain. This CDR3 spans 14 amino acids. V was pared by 0 bases and J by 4 bases, with 7 bases between. The germline CDR1 and CDR2 sequences are SGHRS and YFSETQ. Here the CDR3 DNA reads TGCGCCAGCAGCTTGGAGGCTTTCACCGGGGAGCTGTTTTTT. The encoded protein is CASSLEAFTGELFF. Full variable domain (rest looked up from reference TRBV5-1 and TRBJ2-2): KAGVTQTPRYLIKTRGQQVTLSCSPISGHRSVSWYQQTPGQGLQFLFEYFSETQRNKGNFPGRFSGRQFSNSRSEMNVSTLELGDSALYLCASSLEAFTGELFFGEGSRLTVL.

This chain joins TRBV7-9 and TRBJ1-3; D uncertain. The CDR3 covers 12 residues. With 2 bases removed from V and 8 bases from J, the gap between germline ends came to 7 bases. CDR1 and CDR2 (germline): SEHNR, FQNEAQ (reference sequence). CDR3 amino acids: CASSLRPDTIYF. DNA for the CDR3: TGTGCCAGCAGCTTAAGGCCAGACACCATATATTTT. Using reference TRBV7-9 and TRBJ1-3 for the parts outside the CDR3, the full variable domain is DTGVSQNPRHKITKRGQNVTFRCDPISEHNRLYWYRQTLGQGPEFLTYFQNEAQLEKSRLLSDRFSAERPKGSFSTLEIQRTEQGDSAMYLCASSLRPDTIYFGEGSWLTVV.

The rearrangement joins TRBV30 to TRBJ1-1; D gene uncertain. This CDR3 comprises 12 residues. The V gene lost 2 bases and the J gene lost 4 bases, with 8 bases spanning the gap. Germline CDR1 reads GTSNPN; CDR2 reads SVGIG (reference sequence). This CDR3 is CAWSIVGTEAFF. CDR3 DNA: TGTGCCTGGAGTATTGTAGGCACTGAAGCTTTCTTT.

This chain uses TRBV28 with TRBJ2-5, with 10 nucleotides matching TRBD2. J gave up 4 bases and V 6 bases, and 5 bases lay outside the gene matches. The CDR3 runs 14 residues. Germline V CDR1 and CDR2: MDHEN, SYDVKM. The CDR3 nucleotides are TGTGCCAGCAGGAGCGGGGGGGCATCAGAGACCCAGTACTTC. Protein: CASRSGGASETQYF.

The CDR3 bases are TGTGCCAGCAGTTACGGGCGGGAGAACACCGGGGAGCTGTTTTTT. Its protein product is CASSYGRENTGELFF. This sequence joins TRBV6-6 and TRBJ2-2, with TRBD2 as a possible D gene (6 bases). The ends were cut back, 2 bases at V and 1 base at J, with 8 bases in the middle. Germline CDR1 and CDR2: MNHNY and SVGAGI (reference sequence). There are 15 residues in the CDR3.

This chain links TRBV9 with TRBJ1-1, with TRBD1 matching over 7 bases. Germline V gene lookup returns CDR1 SGDLS and CDR2 YYNGEE. J lost 3 bases, V lost 5 bases, and 7 bases had no gene match. The CDR3 has 14 amino acids. CDR3 DNA sequence: TGTGCCAGCAGTGTATTTGACAGGGACACTGAAGCTTTCTTT. It encodes CASSVFDRDTEAFF.

This clone was recorded once. The rearrangement joins TRBV4-1 to TRBJ1-1; D may be TRBD1 (5 bases). Trimming cost V 4 bases and J 4 bases, with 19 bases left between them. Germline CDR1 reads MGHRA; CDR2 reads YSYEKL. The CDR3 extends over 16 amino acids. The CDR3 spells CASSLNVQGFSTEAFF. CDR3 DNA sequence: TGCGCCAGCAGCCTCAACGTCCAGGGTTTTAGCACTGAAGCTTTCTTT.

This clone was seen a single time. This chain connects TRBV11-3 to TRBJ2-2; D gene unclear. Trimming removed 4 bases from V and 1 base from J, with 7 bases in between. Germline lookup yields CDR1 SGHNT and CDR2 YENEEA. The CDR3 length is 14 residues. The CDR3 protein is CASSSTQNTGELFF. The CDR3 nucleotides read TGTGCCAGCAGCTCAACACAGAACACCGGGGAGCTGTTTTTT.

The chain uses TRBV7-2 and TRBJ2-1; 14 positions agree with TRBD2. This CDR3 is built from 17 residues. V trimming: 0 bases; J trimming: 6 bases; junction bases outside the gene matches: 4. Per the germline V gene, CDR1 is SGHTA and CDR2 is FQGNSA. The CDR3 spells CASSLASTSGGANEQFF. The CDR3 DNA reads as TGTGCCAGCAGCTTAGCCTCGACTAGCGGGGGGGCCAATGAGCAGTTCTTC.

V usage is TRBV27 and J usage is TRBJ1-1; 7 bases agree with TRBD1. V gave up 7 bases and J gave up 1 base; unmatched junction bases: 15. The CDR3 has 17 amino acids. Per the germline V gene, CDR1 is MNHEY and CDR2 is SMNVEV (reference sequence). The CDR3 region is CASTILGGSLENTEAFF. In nucleotides, the CDR3 is TGTGCCAGCACTATCCTAGGGGGCAGTTTAGAGAACACTGAAGCTTTCTTT.